The rows below give T cell receptor beta chains drawn from one sample of a study of T cell repertoires in cytomegalovirus infection. No antigen is known for these receptors. Using its own MiXCR run on the reads, TCRdb lists one record per CDR3 protein. Of about 60,000 distinct CDR3 sequences in the sample, 33% were seen once. Specimen: PBMCs, sequenced either directly or after in vitro stimulation (not recorded which). The receptors derive from a human donor in good health (CMV status not recorded). Some clones in this sample may be carry-over from other donors' samples. CDR3s include the opening cysteine and the closing phenylalanine or tryptophan. Fields, in order: V gene, clone size, J gene, D gene, CDR3 protein, CDR3 DNA. The D gene is left open where the match is weak. The size entry is marked missing in some rows and otherwise reads once, few, many or a size class.

TRBV7-6	-	TRBJ1-2	-	CASSLLGVEGYTF	TGTGCCAGCAGCTTACTTGGGGTCGAAGGCTACACCTTC
TRBV27	-	TRBJ1-6	-	CASSSPGLEALHF	TGTGCCAGCAGTTCCCCAGGCCTGGAGGCCCTCCACTTT
TRBV20-1	-	TRBJ2-1	TRBD1	CSARALLPGQYNEQFF	TGCAGTGCTAGAGCTTTACTCCCGGGACAGTACAATGAGCAGTTCTTC
TRBV5-1	-	TRBJ1-5	-	CASSFGPAGNQPQHF	TGCGCCAGCAGCTTCGGACCGGCGGGCAATCAGCCCCAGCATTTT
TRBV23-1	once	TRBJ1-1	-	CASSGTENTEAFF	TGCGCCAGCAGTGGGACGGAGAACACTGAAGCTTTCTTT
TRBV12-3/TRBV12-4	few	TRBJ2-3	TRBD2	CASTTSGRLLDTQYF	TGTGCCAGCACTACTAGCGGGAGGCTCCTAGATACGCAGTATTTT
TRBV10-2	-	TRBJ2-2	TRBD2	CASRGLAGGTGELFF	TGCGCCAGCAGAGGACTAGCGGGAGGGACCGGGGAGCTGTTTTTT
TRBV25-1	few	TRBJ2-7	-	CATRFGDRYEQYF	TGTGCCACTCGGTTTGGGGACCGCTACGAGCAGTACTTC
TRBV7-2	many	TRBJ1-3	-	CASSTGESGNTIYF	TGTGCCAGCAGCACCGGGGAGAGTGGAAACACCATATATTTT
TRBV7-2	many	TRBJ2-3	TRBD2	CASSLEWTSGSPDTQYF	TGTGCCAGCAGCTTAGAATGGACTAGCGGGAGCCCCGATACGCAGTATTTT
TRBV20-1	-	TRBJ2-7	-	CSAERQSYEQYF	TGCAGTGCTGAGCGACAGTCCTACGAGCAGTACTTC
TRBV6-5	few	TRBJ1-3	-	CASTRGDGTIYF	TGTGCCAGCACCCGAGGGGACGGAACCATATATTTT
TRBV7-9	many	TRBJ1-6	-	CASGRGYNSPLHF	TGTGCCAGCGGCCGGGGTTATAATTCACCCCTCCACTTT
TRBV11-1	few	TRBJ2-4	-	CASSWAPQASSDIQYF	TGTGCCAGCAGCTGGGCCCCCCAGGCCTCCTCGGACATTCAGTACTTC
TRBV6-6	few	TRBJ1-6	-	CASSYASANNSPLHF	TGTGCCAGCAGTTACGCGTCAGCCAATAATTCACCCCTCCACTTT
TRBV12-3/TRBV12-4	few	TRBJ1-1	-	CASSSSWGPEAFF	TGTGCCAGCAGCTCATCTTGGGGGCCTGAAGCTTTCTTT
TRBV13	-	TRBJ2-7	TRBD1	CASSFGQGDDEQYF	TGCGCCAGCAGCTTTGGACAGGGAGACGACGAGCAGTACTTC
TRBV28	many	TRBJ2-1	-	CASGLAETYNEQFF	TGTGCCAGCGGGCTAGCCGAGACCTACAATGAGCAGTTCTTC
TRBV2	-	TRBJ2-5	TRBD1	CASSRQGTSGTQYF	TGTGCCAGCAGTCGACAGGGGACCTCGGGGACCCAGTACTTC
TRBV20-1	few	TRBJ1-1	-	CSATSWGVNTEAFF	TGCAGTGCTACTTCTTGGGGGGTGAACACTGAAGCTTTCTTT
TRBV7-9	many	TRBJ2-7	-	CASSFGAGAYEQYF	TGTGCCAGCAGCTTTGGGGCGGGGGCTTACGAGCAGTACTTC
TRBV5-5	few	TRBJ2-5	-	CASSFSETQYF	TGTGCCAGCAGCTTTTCAGAGACCCAGTACTTC
TRBV27	few	TRBJ2-1	-	CASNSLGRVKQFF	TGTGCCAGCAACTCTCTCGGGCGGGTGAAGCAGTTCTTC
TRBV12-3/TRBV12-4	many	TRBJ1-2	-	CASSLGRGGAGTF	TGTGCCAGCAGCCTAGGACGAGGTGGGGCTGGGACCTTC
TRBV7-9	-	TRBJ1-5	-	CASSSSQGSNQPQHF	TGTGCCAGCAGCTCCTCCCAGGGTAGCAATCAGCCCCAGCATTTT
TRBV5-4	-	TRBJ1-1	-	CASSGTSGAEAFF	TGTGCCAGCAGCGGCACCTCAGGGGCTGAAGCTTTCTTT
TRBV12-3/TRBV12-4	-	TRBJ1-1	-	CASRRNTEAFF	TGTGCCAGCAGACGAAACACTGAAGCTTTCTTT
TRBV6-6	-	TRBJ2-7	-	CATTGRRGIYEQYF	TGTGCCACTACAGGGCGTCGGGGTATATACGAGCAGTACTTC
TRBV9	-	TRBJ2-7	-	CASSTRTEPTYEQYF	TGTGCCAGCAGCACAAGGACAGAGCCGACTTACGAGCAGTACTTC
TRBV7-2	many	TRBJ2-1	-	CASNNWGRGSYNEQFF	TGTGCCAGCAATAATTGGGGTCGGGGCTCCTACAATGAGCAGTTCTTC
TRBV7-6	-	TRBJ1-3	-	CASSSLGFGSGNTIYF	TGTGCCAGCAGTTCATTGGGGTTTGGGTCCGGAAACACCATATATTTT
TRBV7-6	-	TRBJ2-1	TRBD2	CASSFFGRSNEQFF	TGTGCCAGCAGCTTTTTCGGGAGGTCCAATGAGCAGTTCTTC
TRBV7-9	few	TRBJ1-1	-	CASSPAIEAFF	TGTGCCAGCAGCCCGGCAATTGAAGCTTTCTTT
TRBV29-1	few	TRBJ2-3	TRBD2	CSVEGVSGGTDTQYF	TGCAGCGTTGAAGGAGTTAGCGGGGGCACAGATACGCAGTATTTT
TRBV5-5	few	TRBJ2-7	-	CASSERRSYEQYF	TGTGCCAGCAGCGAGCGTAGGTCCTACGAGCAGTACTTC
TRBV7-6	few	TRBJ2-7	-	CASSFRGGDEQYF	TGTGCCAGCAGCTTTAGAGGGGGAGACGAGCAGTACTTC
TRBV19	-	TRBJ1-3	-	CASKQPGNTIYF	TGTGCCAGTAAGCAGCCTGGAAACACCATATATTTT
TRBV27	-	TRBJ1-1	-	CASSSKTMWRAEAFF	TGTGCCAGCAGTTCCAAGACTATGTGGAGGGCTGAAGCTTTCTTT
TRBV7-8	few	TRBJ2-7	-	CASSLGGGQAYEQYF	TGTGCCAGCAGCTTAGGTGGCGGGCAGGCGTACGAGCAGTACTTC
TRBV20-1	once	TRBJ2-7	TRBD2	CSARVLAGTYEQYF	TGCAGTGCTAGAGTTTTAGCGGGGACCTACGAGCAGTACTTC
TRBV7-2	many	TRBJ2-5	-	CASSRRLIQETQYF	TGTGCCAGCAGCCGCCGACTGATACAAGAGACCCAGTACTTC
TRBV12-3/TRBV12-4	-	TRBJ2-3	-	CASSPPRLPDTQYF	TGTGCCAGCAGTCCTCCCAGGCTTCCAGATACGCAGTATTTT
TRBV20-1	-	TRBJ2-1	-	CSARPRENNEQFF	TGCAGTGCTAGGCCAAGGGAAAACAATGAGCAGTTCTTC
TRBV7-2	-	TRBJ2-5	-	CASSLRLYQETQYF	TGTGCCAGCAGCCTGAGGCTGTACCAAGAGACCCAGTACTTC